Presented here are 14 T cell receptor beta chains from one specimen sequenced in a study of T cell changes during pregnancy in multiple sclerosis. The data were produced by immunoSEQ multiplex PCR, yet TCRdb's version contains in-frame clones alone and is incomplete. This table has roughly 57,000 clones, about nine tenths appearing once. Sequences were derived from CD8+ T cells from peripheral blood mononuclear cells, sampled before pregnancy. These receptors all stem from a female donor with multiple sclerosis, enrolled in a pregnancy study.

The V call is TRBV9, the J call TRBJ1-4; D is possibly TRBD1 (5 bases). Trimming removed 3 bases from V and 4 bases from J, with 10 bases in between. The CDR3 contains 14 residues. The germline gives CDR1 SGDLS, CDR2 YYNGEE. CDR3 amino acids: CASSDTGFNEKLFF. The CDR3 nucleotides read TGTGCCAGCAGCGATACAGGTTTTAATGAAAAACTGTTTTTT.

This chain uses TRBV7-9 with TRBJ1-5; D might be TRBD1 (5 bases). Germline V gene sequence: CDR1 SEHNR, CDR2 FQNEAQ (reference sequence). The CDR3 is 15 amino acids. The germline V and J ends were trimmed by 1 base and 0 bases, with 7 bases remaining between them. DNA of the CDR3: TGTGCCAGCAGCTTAGACAGGATTAGCAATCAGCCCCAGCATTTT. It encodes CASSLDRISNQPQHF. Full variable domain (remainder filled in from reference TRBV7-9 and TRBJ1-5): DTGVSQNPRHKITKRGQNVTFRCDPISEHNRLYWYRQTLGQGPEFLTYFQNEAQLEKSRLLSDRFSAERPKGSFSTLEIQRTEQGDSAMYLCASSLDRISNQPQHFGDGTRLSIL.

The V and J genes are TRBV13 and TRBJ2-1; D gene uncertain. V lost 4 bases and J 7 bases, leaving 17 bases between the germline ends. Germline V gene lookup returns CDR1 PRHDT and CDR2 FYEKMQ (reference sequence). The CDR3 runs to 15 residues. The CDR3 loop reads CASSSRSSPRNEQFF. CDR3 nucleotides: TGTGCCAGCAGCTCACGGTCCAGCCCCAGGAATGAGCAGTTCTTC.

The genes are TRBV5-1 and TRBJ2-3, with 7 nucleotides matching TRBD2. This CDR3 has 17 residues. Germline values: CDR1 SGHRS, CDR2 YFSETQ. Trimming took 2 bases from V and 2 from J; bases not matched to a gene: 11. CDR3 DNA sequence: TGCGCCAGCAGCTTATCAACCGGGACTACCTACACAGATACGCAGTATTTT. Translating it yields CASSLSTGTTYTDTQYF. Variable domain in full (rest from reference TRBV5-1 and TRBJ2-3): KAGVTQTPRYLIKTRGQQVTLSCSPISGHRSVSWYQQTPGQGLQFLFEYFSETQRNKGNFPGRFSGRQFSNSRSEMNVSTLELGDSALYLCASSLSTGTTYTDTQYFGPGTRLTVL.

The rearrangement uses TRBV21-1 and TRBJ2-3; TRBD1, the table's D call, lacks a check against the DNA. TRBV21-1 is a recognized pseudogene. The CDR3 is made up of 14 amino acids. CDR3 region: CASSRDSYPDTQYF. CDR3 in DNA: TGTGCCAGCAGCCGGGACAGTTATCCTGATACGCAGTATTTT.

The gene calls are TRBV19 and TRBJ1-1; possibly TRBD1 for D (6 bases). The V gene lost 3 bases and the J gene lost 8 bases, with 13 bases spanning the gap. The CDR3 loop spans 13 amino acids. CDR1 and CDR2 (germline): LNHDA, SQIVND (reference sequence). In DNA form, the CDR3 reads TGTGCCAGTAGTATTCGCAGGGGTCTCGAAGCTTTCTTT. Translated, it gives CASSIRRGLEAFF.

This sequence joins TRBV7-9 and TRBJ1-6; D might be TRBD1 (5 bases). CDR1 is SEHNR and CDR2 is FQNEAQ in the germline V gene (reference sequence). Trimming removed 5 bases at V and 2 bases at J, with 16 bases between. The CDR3 is made up of 17 amino acids. The CDR3, as DNA: TGTGCCAGCAGCCCGAGTGAGACGGGGGCCTATAATTCACCCCTCCACTTT. Protein product: CASSPSETGAYNSPLHF.

As DNA, the CDR3 is TGTGCCAGTAGTATACCCGCGACAGGGGGGTTGACCTACAATGAGCAGTTCTTC. It encodes CASSIPATGGLTYNEQFF. The chain joins TRBV19 to TRBJ2-1; 9 nucleotides match TRBD1. Trimming removed 2 bases from V and 2 bases from J; junction bases left unmatched: 10. The CDR3 is 18 residues long. Germline V gene data show CDR1 as LNHDA and CDR2 as SQIVND (reference sequence).

This clone appeared a few times. The same CDR3 is also encoded by other DNA sequences in this sample. The V and J genes are TRBV6-6 and TRBJ2-1, with 9 bases identical to TRBD2. The CDR3 is made up of 13 amino acids. Unmatched junction bases numbered 9, after V lost 10 bases and J lost 8 bases. The germline CDR1 and CDR2 sequences are MNHNY and SVGAGI (reference sequence). CDR3 region: CATKEVAGDEQFF. The CDR3 region has the DNA TGTGCCACCAAGGAAGTAGCGGGGGATGAGCAGTTCTTC.

J is TRBJ1-3 and V is TRBV7-8; D might be TRBD1 (5 bases). CDR1 and CDR2 from the germline V gene are SGHVS and FQNEAQ. The CDR3 is made up of 15 amino acids. The V gene lost 7 bases and the J gene lost 6 bases, with 19 bases spanning the gap. The CDR3 here is CASKALKGFENTIYF. DNA of the CDR3: TGTGCCAGCAAGGCGCTTAAGGGGTTTGAAAACACCATATATTTT.

This clone was counted only a few times. This rearrangement joins TRBV25-1 to TRBJ2-2; 10 bases are shared with TRBD1. The CDR3 contains 13 residues. With V trimmed by 8 bases and J by 3 bases, 0 bases remained unmatched. Germline assignment: CDR1 MGHDK and CDR2 SYGVNS. In DNA, the CDR3 is TGTGCCAGCGGGACAGGGGACACCGGGGAGCTGTTTTTT. It translates to CASGTGDTGELFF.

The chain has TRBV6-1 and TRBJ2-7; 8 bases agree with TRBD1. The length of the CDR3 is 15 residues. V lost 3 bases, J lost 2 bases, and 6 bases stayed unmatched. From germline, CDR1 is MNHNS and CDR2 SASEGT. CDR3 sequence: CASSDRDRSAYEQYF. CDR3 nucleotides: TGTGCCAGCAGTGACCGGGACAGGTCAGCCTACGAGCAGTACTTC.

The chain joins TRBV2 to TRBJ1-1, with 11 nucleotides matching TRBD1. Germline CDR1 and CDR2: SNHLY and FYNNEI. This CDR3 is 19 amino acids long. The V segment lost 0 bases and the J segment 2 bases; nucleotides outside the gene matches: 11. The CDR3 DNA follows: TGTGCCAGCAGTGAAGCCCCTATTGAACGGACAGGGGGCAACACTGAAGCTTTCTTT. It specifies CASSEAPIERTGGNTEAFF.

This clone was seen a handful of times. The V call is TRBV7-6, the J call TRBJ2-7; 8 nucleotides line up with TRBD1. CDR1 and CDR2 (germline): SGHVS, FNYEAQ. The CDR3 consists of 14 residues. V was pared by 5 bases and J by 6 bases, with 9 bases of the junction left unmatched. Here the CDR3 DNA reads TGTGCCAGCAGCCCCCGGACAGGGACGGGCGAGCAGTACTTC. Amino acids: CASSPRTGTGEQYF.